The rows below give T cell receptor beta chains drawn from one sample of a study of control samples from healthy donors and cancer patients. TCRdb keeps only in-frame clones here, not all; method: immunoSEQ multiplex PCR. The data show some 110,000 clones, 85% to 95% seen once. The sample taken for sequencing was blood. These receptors all come from a man aged 30-40 years in good health. Both conserved end residues are part of each CDR3. The D gene is left open where the match is weak. Only part of the rows carry a size: once, few, many, or a class if the clone is expanded.

CASGNPGSGANVLTF TGTGCCAGCGGGAACCCAGGGTCTGGGGCCAACGTCCTGACTTTC few TRBJ2-6 15 TRBV6-4 -
CAWSPQDIYTEAFF TGTGCCTGGAGCCCACAGGATATCTACACTGAAGCTTTCTTT - TRBJ1-1 14 TRBV30 -
CASSTYNEQFF TGTGCCAGCAGTACATACAATGAGCAGTTCTTC medium-sized TRBJ2-1 11 TRBV27 -
CASSYDRDRGNEQFF TGTGCCAGCAGCTACGACAGGGATAGAGGGAATGAGCAGTTCTTC - TRBJ2-1 15 TRBV3-1/TRBV3-2 TRBD1
CASSTQGYGYTF TGTGCCAGCTCAACACAGGGGTATGGCTACACCTTC - TRBJ1-2 12 TRBV18 TRBD1
CASSEFPGDTEAFF TGTGCCAGCAGTGAGTTTCCGGGGGACACTGAAGCTTTCTTT - TRBJ1-1 14 TRBV2 -
CASRHRGTVDTGELFF TGTGCCAGCAGGCACAGGGGGACAGTGGACACCGGGGAGCTGTTTTTT - TRBJ2-2 16 TRBV27 TRBD1
CATGRTPQETQYF TGTGCCACCGGAAGGACACCCCAAGAGACCCAGTACTTC - TRBJ2-5 13 TRBV15 -
CASSYSGIDGYTF TGTGCCAGCAGTTACTCGGGTATAGATGGCTACACCTTC - TRBJ1-2 13 TRBV6-6 -
CASSLYPGLMTEAFF TGTGCCAGCAGCTTATACCCAGGCCTCATGACTGAAGCTTTCTTT - TRBJ1-1 15 TRBV7-3 -
CASSIGRDTEAFF TGTGCCAGTAGTATAGGGAGGGACACTGAAGCTTTCTTT once TRBJ1-1 13 TRBV19 -
CASSVAGGGYTEAFF TGTGCCAGCAGCGTAGCTGGCGGGGGCTACACTGAAGCTTTCTTT - TRBJ1-1 15 TRBV9 -
CASSSRLNTEAFF TGTGCCAGCAGTTCACGGCTGAACACTGAAGCTTTCTTT - TRBJ1-1 13 TRBV28 -
CASSPGQGVTPLHF TGCGCCAGCAGCCCGGGACAGGGGGTTACACCCCTCCACTTT few TRBJ1-6 14 TRBV4-1 TRBD1
CASSLNSFGTGELFF TGTGCCAGCAGCTTAAACTCCTTCGGGACCGGGGAGCTGTTTTTT - TRBJ2-2 15 TRBV7-9 -
CAVERNTIYF TGTGCTGTGGAGCGAAACACCATATATTTT - TRBJ1-3 10 TRBV12-3/TRBV12-4 -
CASSSSIWGAQKTDTQYF TGTGCCAGCAGCTCGTCAATATGGGGGGCCCAGAAGACAGATACGCAGTATTTT - TRBJ2-3 18 TRBV5-5 -
CAWRQGDEKLFF TGTGCCTGGAGACAGGGTGATGAAAAACTGTTTTTT - TRBJ1-4 12 TRBV30 -
CASSLSEGLGEKLFF TGTGCCAGCAGTTTATCGGAGGGGTTGGGTGAAAAACTGTTTTTT - TRBJ1-4 15 TRBV28 -
CASSTFGDSGNTIYF TGTGCCAGCAGCACCTTCGGGGACTCTGGAAACACCATATATTTT - TRBJ1-3 15 TRBV9 -
CASSSPTGVFNYGYTF TGTGCCAGCAGCTCGCCGACAGGGGTATTTAACTATGGCTACACCTTC - TRBJ1-2 16 TRBV4-2 TRBD1
CATSRDRARNTIYF TGTGCCACCAGCAGAGATCGTGCCAGAAACACCATATATTTT - TRBJ1-3 14 TRBV15 -
CAFAPDRGYGYTF TGTGCCTTCGCCCCGGACAGAGGCTATGGCTACACCTTC few TRBJ1-2 13 TRBV10-3 -
CASSSVAGGKTEAFF TGTGCCAGTAGTAGCGTGGCAGGGGGTAAAACTGAAGCTTTCTTT - TRBJ1-1 15 TRBV19 TRBD1
CASSLRAWGTGELFF TGTGCCAGCAGTTTGAGGGCCTGGGGCACCGGGGAGCTGTTTTTT - TRBJ2-2 15 TRBV28 -
CASRKGVSSMNTEAFF TGTGCCAGCAGAAAAGGGGTATCAAGCATGAACACTGAAGCTTTCTTT - TRBJ1-1 16 TRBV21-1 -
CASSQDRGTEAFF TGTGCCAGCAGCCAAGATAGAGGCACTGAAGCTTTCTTT - TRBJ1-1 13 TRBV3-1/TRBV3-2 -
CASSPLWSSGDTDTQYF TGTGCCAGCAGTCCCTTATGGTCTAGCGGGGACACAGATACGCAGTATTTT - TRBJ2-3 17 TRBV27 TRBD2
CASSYSQGFNSPLHF TGTGCCAGCAGTTACTCTCAGGGATTTAATTCACCCCTCCACTTT - TRBJ1-6 15 TRBV6-5 -
CASSLGSGGNENYGYTF TGTGCCAGCAGCTTAGGGTCCGGGGGGAATGAGAACTATGGCTACACCTTC - TRBJ1-2 17 TRBV7-2 -
CASSSMTDGREQYF TGTGCCAGCAGCTCTATGACGGACGGGAGGGAGCAGTACTTC once TRBJ2-7 14 TRBV7-9 TRBD2
CASGNQPQHF TGTGCCAGTGGGAATCAGCCCCAGCATTTT once TRBJ1-5 10 TRBV28 -
CASGDQLGYTF TGTGCTAGTGGTGACCAACTGGGCTACACCTTC - TRBJ1-2 11 TRBV12-5 -
CASSYSSGGVGAFF TGTGCCAGCAGCTACTCTTCTGGTGGGGTTGGGGCTTTCTTT - TRBJ1-1 14 TRBV14 -
CSVEGLQETQYF TGCAGCGTGGAGGGACTCCAAGAGACCCAGTACTTC - TRBJ2-5 12 TRBV29-1 -
CATSSGTSGYTF TGTGCCACCAGCAGCGGGACAAGTGGGTACACCTTC - TRBJ1-2 12 TRBV15 -
CASSPLGGAGELFF TGCGCCAGCAGCCCCCTAGGAGGGGCCGGGGAGCTGTTTTTT - TRBJ2-2 14 TRBV5-1 -
CASSSGAGNTEAFF TGTGCCAGCAGCTCCGGGGCAGGGAACACTGAAGCTTTCTTT - TRBJ1-1 14 TRBV2 -
CASSDRGTYSNQPQHF TGTGCCAGTAGTGATCGGGGGACCTATAGCAATCAGCCCCAGCATTTT - TRBJ1-5 16 TRBV19 -
CASSPQRIAGSQETQYF TGTGCCAGCAGCCCTCAAAGGATAGCGGGGTCTCAAGAGACCCAGTACTTC - TRBJ2-5 17 TRBV3-1/TRBV3-2 TRBD2
CASRPRGGEAFF TGTGCCAGCAGGCCGCGGGGGGGTGAAGCTTTCTTT - TRBJ1-1 12 TRBV6-5 -
CASCTGGSSDTQYF TGTGCCAGCTGCACGGGGGGATCATCAGATACGCAGTATTTT - TRBJ2-3 14 TRBV6-5 TRBD2
CAWSVPQGHYSNQPQHF TGTGCCTGGAGTGTACCACAGGGCCATTATAGCAATCAGCCCCAGCATTTT - TRBJ1-5 17 TRBV30 -
CASSLPSGVRGYGYTF TGTGCCAGCTCTCTTCCCTCGGGAGTGCGGGGATATGGCTACACCTTC - TRBJ1-2 16 TRBV28 -
CASSLDQGTAETQYF TGTGCCAGCAGCTTAGATCAGGGAACGGCCGAGACCCAGTACTTC - TRBJ2-5 15 TRBV7-9 -
CASSDGGGTDTQYF TGTGCCAGCAGTGACGGCGGGGGCACAGATACGCAGTATTTT - TRBJ2-3 14 TRBV6-4 -
CASSLLRSYNEQFF TGTGCCAGCAGCTTATTGCGCAGCTACAATGAGCAGTTCTTC - TRBJ2-1 14 TRBV7-9 -
CSVDDGTGELFF TGCAGCGTTGACGACGGAACCGGGGAGCTGTTTTTT few TRBJ2-2 12 TRBV29-1 -
CASSFERGGTDTQYF TGCGCCAGCAGCTTCGAGCGGGGGGGCACAGATACGCAGTATTTT - TRBJ2-3 15 TRBV5-1 TRBD2
CASSIRDPRSHIQYF TGTGCCAGTAGTATTAGGGACCCCAGATCCCACATTCAGTACTTC - TRBJ2-4 15 TRBV19 -
CASSINDPNSPLHF TGTGCCAGTAGTATAAATGACCCTAATTCACCCCTCCACTTT - TRBJ1-6 14 TRBV19 -
CASSVAQRGEQYF TGTGCCAGCAGCGTAGCCCAGCGGGGGGAGCAGTACTTC - TRBJ2-7 13 TRBV9 TRBD2
CASTIDSGGADTQYF TGTGCCAGCACAATAGATAGCGGGGGGGCAGATACGCAGTATTTT - TRBJ2-3 15 TRBV2 TRBD2
CASSTAGGSGNTIYF TGTGCCAGCAGCACAGCAGGGGGTTCTGGAAACACCATATATTTT - TRBJ1-3 15 TRBV5-6 TRBD1